These T cell receptor beta chains were read from a single sample in a study of glioma-infiltrating T cells after dendritic cell vaccination. The protocol was immunoSEQ multiplex PCR, while the TCRdb copy is restricted to in-frame clones and leaves out a portion. The sample holds roughly 85,000 clones, 85% seen once. Material: blood, obtained after dendritic cell vaccination. The receptors derive from a human donor with glioblastoma. CDR3s include the opening cysteine and the closing phenylalanine or tryptophan. The order of the fields is D gene, CDR3 length, J gene, V gene, clone size, CDR3 protein, CDR3 DNA. The D gene is left open where the match is weak. Rows may omit the clone size; those that give it use once, few, many or a size class.

d_call: TRBD2; cdr3_length: 11; j_call: TRBJ2-7; v_call: TRBV27; clone_size: few; cdr3_aa: CASSFSGGQYF; cdr3_nt: TGTGCCAGCAGTTTCAGCGGGGGGCAGTACTTC
d_call: TRBD2; cdr3_length: 16; j_call: TRBJ2-3; v_call: TRBV7-9; clone_size: .; cdr3_aa: CASNPTAGEGTDTQYF; cdr3_nt: TGTGCCAGCAACCCGACAGCGGGGGAAGGGACAGATACGCAGTATTTT
d_call: .; cdr3_length: 14; j_call: TRBJ1-1; v_call: TRBV5-1; clone_size: .; cdr3_aa: CASRGTETNTEAFF; cdr3_nt: TGCGCCAGCAGAGGTACAGAAACGAACACTGAAGCTTTCTTT
d_call: TRBD1; cdr3_length: 18; j_call: TRBJ1-6; v_call: TRBV9; clone_size: .; cdr3_aa: CASSADRVLVLLHSPLHF; cdr3_nt: TGTGCCAGCAGCGCGGACAGGGTTTTGGTTTTATTGCATTCACCCCTCCACTTT
d_call: .; cdr3_length: 15; j_call: TRBJ1-5; v_call: TRBV7-9; clone_size: .; cdr3_aa: CASSSKGNSNQPQHF; cdr3_nt: TGTGCCAGCAGCTCAAAGGGGAATAGCAATCAGCCCCAGCATTTT
d_call: TRBD2; cdr3_length: 15; j_call: TRBJ2-5; v_call: TRBV5-4; clone_size: .; cdr3_aa: CASSLRTSGGETQYF; cdr3_nt: TGTGCCAGCAGCTTGAGAACTAGCGGGGGCGAGACCCAGTACTTC
d_call: .; cdr3_length: 12; j_call: TRBJ2-1; v_call: TRBV7-3; clone_size: .; cdr3_aa: CASSFPGNEQFF; cdr3_nt: TGTGCCAGCAGCTTTCCGGGGAATGAGCAGTTCTTC
d_call: .; cdr3_length: 15; j_call: TRBJ2-1; v_call: TRBV7-9; clone_size: .; cdr3_aa: CASSLQREVYNEQFF; cdr3_nt: TGTGCCAGCAGCTTGCAGAGGGAGGTCTACAATGAGCAGTTCTTC
d_call: .; cdr3_length: 11; j_call: TRBJ1-1; v_call: TRBV29-1; clone_size: .; cdr3_aa: CSVGTNTEAFF; cdr3_nt: TGCAGCGTTGGCACAAACACTGAAGCTTTCTTT
d_call: .; cdr3_length: 14; j_call: TRBJ1-2; v_call: TRBV11-2; clone_size: .; cdr3_aa: CASTVSQGNYGYTF; cdr3_nt: TGTGCCAGCACCGTAAGCCAGGGGAACTATGGCTACACCTTC
d_call: .; cdr3_length: 11; j_call: TRBJ1-4; v_call: TRBV29-1; clone_size: .; cdr3_aa: CSGFLGEKLFF; cdr3_nt: TGCAGCGGGTTTCTAGGCGAAAAACTGTTTTTT
d_call: .; cdr3_length: 16; j_call: TRBJ2-1; v_call: TRBV7-6; clone_size: .; cdr3_aa: CASSLGVQGSYNEQFF; cdr3_nt: TGTGCCAGCAGCTTAGGTGTTCAGGGGTCCTACAATGAGCAGTTCTTC
d_call: TRBD1; cdr3_length: 15; j_call: TRBJ1-5; v_call: TRBV6-5; clone_size: .; cdr3_aa: CASRRDRNSNQPQHF; cdr3_nt: TGTGCCAGCAGGAGGGACAGGAATAGCAATCAGCCCCAGCATTTT
d_call: TRBD2; cdr3_length: 16; j_call: TRBJ2-3; v_call: TRBV27; clone_size: .; cdr3_aa: CASSPRLAGMTDTQYF; cdr3_nt: TGTGCCAGCAGTCCCAGACTAGCGGGGATGACAGATACGCAGTATTTT
d_call: .; cdr3_length: 15; j_call: TRBJ2-2; v_call: TRBV27; clone_size: .; cdr3_aa: CASSFGGPGTGELFF; cdr3_nt: TGTGCCAGCAGTTTCGGGGGGCCCGGCACCGGGGAGCTGTTTTTT
d_call: TRBD1; cdr3_length: 16; j_call: TRBJ1-5; v_call: TRBV7-9; clone_size: .; cdr3_aa: CASSLATGRGNQPQHF; cdr3_nt: TGTGCCAGCAGCTTAGCGACAGGGCGTGGCAATCAGCCCCAGCATTTT
d_call: TRBD1; cdr3_length: 19; j_call: TRBJ2-3; v_call: TRBV4-3; clone_size: .; cdr3_aa: CASSQDFDQGARGTDTQYF; cdr3_nt: TGCGCCAGCAGCCAAGATTTCGATCAGGGGGCGCGAGGCACAGATACGCAGTATTTT
d_call: .; cdr3_length: 17; j_call: TRBJ1-4; v_call: TRBV7-9; clone_size: .; cdr3_aa: CASSQKGSGRANEKLFF; cdr3_nt: TGTGCCAGCAGCCAAAAGGGTTCGGGCAGGGCTAATGAAAAACTGTTTTTT
d_call: .; cdr3_length: 13; j_call: TRBJ2-1; v_call: TRBV7-3; clone_size: few; cdr3_aa: CASSLGLHNEQFF; cdr3_nt: TGTGCCAGCAGCTTAGGACTGCACAATGAGCAGTTCTTC
d_call: .; cdr3_length: 15; j_call: TRBJ1-1; v_call: TRBV18; clone_size: .; cdr3_aa: CASSPPEGVGTEAFF; cdr3_nt: TGTGCCAGCTCACCACCTGAGGGGGTAGGGACTGAAGCTTTCTTT
d_call: TRBD2; cdr3_length: 16; j_call: TRBJ2-2; v_call: TRBV4-1; clone_size: .; cdr3_aa: CASSRGLAGATGELFF; cdr3_nt: TGCGCCAGCAGCCGAGGACTAGCGGGGGCCACCGGGGAGCTGTTTTTT
d_call: .; cdr3_length: 14; j_call: TRBJ1-5; v_call: TRBV4-3; clone_size: .; cdr3_aa: CASSRGHSNQPQHF; cdr3_nt: TGCGCCAGCAGCCGGGGGCATAGCAATCAGCCCCAGCATTTT
d_call: TRBD1; cdr3_length: 12; j_call: TRBJ1-1; v_call: TRBV29-1; clone_size: .; cdr3_aa: CSVDRGVAEAFF; cdr3_nt: TGCAGCGTGGACAGGGGAGTCGCTGAAGCTTTCTTT
d_call: .; cdr3_length: 13; j_call: TRBJ2-5; v_call: TRBV19; clone_size: .; cdr3_aa: CASSPGSGETQYF; cdr3_nt: TGTGCCAGTAGCCCAGGGTCCGGAGAGACCCAGTACTTC
d_call: TRBD1; cdr3_length: 16; j_call: TRBJ2-7; v_call: TRBV18; clone_size: .; cdr3_aa: CASSSAPGQGDYEQYF; cdr3_nt: TGTGCCAGCTCGTCAGCTCCGGGACAGGGGGATTACGAGCAGTACTTC
d_call: .; cdr3_length: 13; j_call: TRBJ2-7; v_call: TRBV15; clone_size: .; cdr3_aa: CATSRDQSDEQYF; cdr3_nt: TGTGCCACCAGCAGAGATCAGAGCGATGAGCAGTACTTC
d_call: TRBD2; cdr3_length: 14; j_call: TRBJ2-3; v_call: TRBV27; clone_size: .; cdr3_aa: CASCKRGNTDTQYF; cdr3_nt: TGTGCCAGTTGTAAGCGGGGAAACACAGATACGCAGTATTTT
d_call: .; cdr3_length: 12; j_call: TRBJ2-7; v_call: TRBV28; clone_size: .; cdr3_aa: CAAGDTLYEQYF; cdr3_nt: TGTGCCGCCGGGGACACCCTCTACGAGCAGTACTTC
d_call: .; cdr3_length: 13; j_call: TRBJ2-7; v_call: TRBV6-5; clone_size: .; cdr3_aa: CASSPQVSYEQYF; cdr3_nt: TGTGCCAGCAGTCCACAGGTCTCCTACGAGCAGTACTTC
d_call: .; cdr3_length: 16; j_call: TRBJ1-4; v_call: TRBV7-9; clone_size: .; cdr3_aa: CASSSYVGSQDEKLFF; cdr3_nt: TGTGCCAGCAGCTCGTACGTGGGTAGTCAGGATGAAAAACTGTTTTTT
d_call: TRBD2; cdr3_length: 14; j_call: TRBJ2-7; v_call: TRBV6-5; clone_size: .; cdr3_aa: CANRTIGGGYEQYF; cdr3_nt: TGTGCCAATAGGACCATTGGGGGGGGCTACGAGCAGTACTTC
d_call: TRBD1; cdr3_length: 17; j_call: TRBJ1-4; v_call: TRBV4-3; clone_size: .; cdr3_aa: CASSKGTGGRYNEKLFF; cdr3_nt: TGCGCCAGCAGTAAGGGGACAGGGGGCCGATATAATGAAAAACTGTTTTTT
d_call: TRBD1; cdr3_length: 15; j_call: TRBJ2-3; v_call: TRBV7-2; clone_size: .; cdr3_aa: CASSSGTGHTDTQYF; cdr3_nt: TGTGCCAGCAGCTCCGGGACAGGGCATACAGATACGCAGTATTTT
d_call: TRBD1; cdr3_length: 15; j_call: TRBJ1-2; v_call: TRBV19; clone_size: .; cdr3_aa: CASSIRQGDVYGYTF; cdr3_nt: TGTGCCAGTAGTATACGACAGGGGGACGTCTATGGCTACACCTTC
d_call: TRBD1; cdr3_length: 13; j_call: TRBJ1-5; v_call: TRBV2; clone_size: few; cdr3_aa: CASSVDRGQPQHF; cdr3_nt: TGTGCCAGCAGCGTGGACAGGGGACAGCCCCAGCATTTT
d_call: TRBD2; cdr3_length: 15; j_call: TRBJ2-1; v_call: TRBV29-1; clone_size: .; cdr3_aa: CSGSGATLYYNEQFF; cdr3_nt: TGCAGCGGTAGCGGGGCGACTCTTTACTACAATGAGCAGTTCTTC
d_call: TRBD1; cdr3_length: 14; j_call: TRBJ1-2; v_call: TRBV27; clone_size: .; cdr3_aa: CASSFLGQGYGYTF; cdr3_nt: TGTGCCAGCAGTTTCTTAGGACAGGGGTATGGCTACACCTTC
d_call: .; cdr3_length: 15; j_call: TRBJ2-7; v_call: TRBV9; clone_size: .; cdr3_aa: CASSFRDSSSYEQYF; cdr3_nt: TGTGCCAGCAGTTTCCGGGACTCAAGCTCCTACGAGCAGTACTTC
d_call: .; cdr3_length: 14; j_call: TRBJ2-2; v_call: TRBV7-2; clone_size: .; cdr3_aa: CASSLSVSTGELFF; cdr3_nt: TGTGCCAGCAGCTTATCCGTCTCCACCGGGGAGCTGTTTTTT
d_call: .; cdr3_length: 12; j_call: TRBJ1-2; v_call: TRBV19; clone_size: .; cdr3_aa: CASTPQGYGYTF; cdr3_nt: TGTGCCAGTACTCCACAGGGCTATGGCTACACCTTC